The clone carrying this T cell receptor (beta chain) occurred a few times. As yet, its antigen is unknown. Individual cDNA molecules each carried unique molecular identifiers attached by the library. TCRdb reprocessed the RACE reads with MiXCR, giving one entry per CDR3 protein. The sample includes 85,000 to 100,000 distinct CDR3 sequences, roughly a quarter of them seen just once. This entry belongs to a study of human T cells and chemical hapten exposure. On the study more broadly: Scalp application of diphenylcyclopropenone was performed weekly in patients across the entire roughly 24-week study.

The time point was: patch test 3, about 24 weeks after DPC sensitization. Treatment noted: therapeutic diphenylcyclopropenone sensitization with weekly scalp DPC. Patients had alopecia, were aged 18 to 70, and were not pregnant. The study's findings and limits: Clustering by CDR3 similarity yielded significantly more large clusters from expanded TCRs than controls.

CDR3 size: 17 residues. Trimming took 3 bases from V and 0 from J; bases not matched to a gene: 7. CDR1 KGHSH and CDR2 LQKENI come from the germline V gene. This receptor was obtained from a man aged 40-49 years with alopecia areata. Some clones in this sample may be carry-over from other donors' samples. The material was whole blood, obtained in connection with sensitization to the hapten diphenylcyclopropenone (DPC). The chain carries TRBV18 and TRBJ1-4, with 7 bases fitting TRBD1. The CDR3 loop is CASSPLPGTATNEKLFF. For the CDR3, the DNA is TGTGCCAGCTCACCGTTACCAGGGACAGCAACTAATGAAAAACTGTTTTTT.